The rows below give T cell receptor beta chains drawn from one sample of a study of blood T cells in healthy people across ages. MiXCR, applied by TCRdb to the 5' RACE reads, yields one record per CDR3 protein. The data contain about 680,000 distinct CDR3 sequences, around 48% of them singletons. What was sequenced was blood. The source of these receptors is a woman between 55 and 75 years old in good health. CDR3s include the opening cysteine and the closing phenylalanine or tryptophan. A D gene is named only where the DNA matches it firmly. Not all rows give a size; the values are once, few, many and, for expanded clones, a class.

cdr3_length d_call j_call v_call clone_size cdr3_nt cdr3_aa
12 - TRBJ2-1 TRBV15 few TGTGCCACCGGTAGCTCCTACAATGAGCAGTTCTTC CATGSSYNEQFF
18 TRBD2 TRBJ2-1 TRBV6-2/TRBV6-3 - TGTGCCAGCAGTCAACGACTAGCGGGGGGCCTCCGTTTCAATGAGCAGTTCTTC CASSQRLAGGLRFNEQFF
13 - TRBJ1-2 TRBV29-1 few TGCAGCGTTGGGGGGGGACCCCGTGGGGGCTACACCTTC CSVGGGPRGGYTF
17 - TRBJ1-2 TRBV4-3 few TGCGCCAGCAGCCGGGTTGGACAGCCAAAGTCTAACTATGGCTACACCTTC CASSRVGQPKSNYGYTF
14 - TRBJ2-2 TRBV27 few TGTGCCAGCCGAAGGGTAGCCATCACCGGGGAGCTGTTTTTT CASRRVAITGELFF
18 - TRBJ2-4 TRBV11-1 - TGTGCCAGCAGCTTATCCTCTCGGAGGGGGATAGTCAAAAACATTCAGTACTTC CASSLSSRRGIVKNIQYF
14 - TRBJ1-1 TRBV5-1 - TGCGCCAGCAGCCCCCTGGGGGTGAACACTGAAGCTTTCTTT CASSPLGVNTEAFF
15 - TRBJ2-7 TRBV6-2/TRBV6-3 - TGTGCCAGCAGTCCTCCCTCTGCTAAAGCCTACGAGCAGTACTTC CASSPPSAKAYEQYF
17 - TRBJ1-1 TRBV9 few TGTGCCAGCAGCGTAGTTTTTTCTGCGACTGAGGGCACTGAAGCTTTCTTT CASSVVFSATEGTEAFF
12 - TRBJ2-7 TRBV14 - TGTGCCAGCAGCCGGACCAGGCAGGAGCAGTACTTC CASSRTRQEQYF
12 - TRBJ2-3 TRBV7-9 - TGTGCCAGCAGCCTACTGAGCATGACGCAGTATTTT CASSLLSMTQYF
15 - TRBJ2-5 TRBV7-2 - TGTGCCAGCAGCTTTCAGGGGGGGGGTCAAGAGACCCAGTACTTC CASSFQGGGQETQYF
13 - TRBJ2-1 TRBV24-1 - TGTGCCACCAGTGGTCAGTCCTACAATGAGCAGTTCTTC CATSGQSYNEQFF
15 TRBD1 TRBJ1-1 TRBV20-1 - TGCAGTGCGCCGGACAGGGGGGGTGGGAACACTGAAGCTTTCTTT CSAPDRGGGNTEAFF
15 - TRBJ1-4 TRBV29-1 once TGCAGCGTTGTAGGGGGAGGGTCAACTAATGAAAAACTGTTTTTT CSVVGGGSTNEKLFF
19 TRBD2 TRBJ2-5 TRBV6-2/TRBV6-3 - TGTGCCAGCAGTTACTCAAGTAGCGGGAGGAACGCTCACCAAGAGACCCAGTACTTC CASSYSSSGRNAHQETQYF
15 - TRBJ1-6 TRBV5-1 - TGCGCCAGCAGAGGAACGACAGGAGATAATTCACCCCTCCACTTT CASRGTTGDNSPLHF
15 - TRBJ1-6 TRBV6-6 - TGTGCCAGCAGTTACGGACAGACTTATAATTCACCCCTCCACTTT CASSYGQTYNSPLHF
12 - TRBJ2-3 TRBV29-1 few TGCAGCGTAGGGGGTGGAACAGATACGCAGTATTTT CSVGGGTDTQYF
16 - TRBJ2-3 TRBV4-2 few TGTGCCAGCAGCCCCCGGAGGGGGACTCCGGCGGATACGCAGTATTTT CASSPRRGTPADTQYF
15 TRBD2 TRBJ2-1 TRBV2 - TGTGCCATAAAGCGGGGCCGGGGTTTCTACAATGAGCAGTTCTTC CAIKRGRGFYNEQFF
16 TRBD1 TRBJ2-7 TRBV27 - TGTGCCAGCAGTTTAACCGGGACAGGGTTTCCCTACGAGCAGTACTTC CASSLTGTGFPYEQYF
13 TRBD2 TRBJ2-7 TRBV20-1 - TGCAGTGCTAGACAAGCGGGAGTCCACGAGCAGTACTTC CSARQAGVHEQYF
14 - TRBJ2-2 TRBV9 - TGTGCCAGCAGCGTATGGGGTGGCACCGGGGAGCTGTTTTTT CASSVWGGTGELFF
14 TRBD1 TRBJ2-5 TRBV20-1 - TGCAGTGTTCGACGGAGGACAGGGCAAGAGACCCAGTACTTC CSVRRRTGQETQYF
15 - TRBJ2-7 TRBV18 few TGTGCCAGCTCACCACGCGACTCCTCGACGAGCGAGCAGTACTTC CASSPRDSSTSEQYF
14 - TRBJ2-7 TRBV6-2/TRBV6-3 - TGTGCCAGCATCCGGGACGCCACCTACAATGAGCAGTACTTC CASIRDATYNEQYF
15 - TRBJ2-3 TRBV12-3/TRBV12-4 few TGTGCCAGCGCCCGCCTGGGGGCTCTTACAGATACGCAGTATTTT CASARLGALTDTQYF
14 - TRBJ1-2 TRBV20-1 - TGCAGTGCTCGAGACCTACAGGGAGGGGATGGCTACACCTTC CSARDLQGGDGYTF
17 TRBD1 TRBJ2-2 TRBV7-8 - TGTGCCAGCAGCTTAGTGGCTGGCAGGGGGCGTACCGGGGAGCTGTTTTTT CASSLVAGRGRTGELFF
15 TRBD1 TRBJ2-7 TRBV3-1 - TGTGCCAGCAGCCCCCGACAGGGCCATACCTACGAGCAGTACTTC CASSPRQGHTYEQYF
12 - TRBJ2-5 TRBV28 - TGTGCCAGCAGGGGGAGAGGAGAGACCCAGTACTTC CASRGRGETQYF
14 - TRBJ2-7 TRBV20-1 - TGCAGTGCTAGAGATTACAGTTCCTCCTACGAGCAGTACTTC CSARDYSSSYEQYF
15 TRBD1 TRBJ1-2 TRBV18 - TGTGCCAGCTCACTCGACCAGAGACAGGGGTATGGCTACACCTTC CASSLDQRQGYGYTF
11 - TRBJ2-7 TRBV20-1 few TGCAGTGCGGTGCAATCCTACGAGCAGTACTTC CSAVQSYEQYF
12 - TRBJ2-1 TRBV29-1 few TGCAGCGTCGACTCGCGTGGGGATGAGCAGTTCTTC CSVDSRGDEQFF
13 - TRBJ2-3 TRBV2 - TGTGCCAGCAACGGAGTCCCCATAGATACGCAGTATTTT CASNGVPIDTQYF
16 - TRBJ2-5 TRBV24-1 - TGTGCCACCAGTGATGTTGTGGAGGGGTTCCAGGGGACCCAGTACTTC CATSDVVEGFQGTQYF
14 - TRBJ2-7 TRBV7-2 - TGTGCCAGCAGCTTAAGTCACGACTCCTACGAGCAGTACTTC CASSLSHDSYEQYF
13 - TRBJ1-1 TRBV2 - TGTGCCAGCAGTTCAGAAGGAGGCACTGAAGCTTTCTTT CASSSEGGTEAFF
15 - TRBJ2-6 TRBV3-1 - TGTGCCAGCAGCCAACGGGGGTCTGGGGCCAACGTCCTGACTTTC CASSQRGSGANVLTF
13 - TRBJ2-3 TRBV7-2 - TGTGCCAGCAACTATCAGGGTACAGATACGCAGTATTTT CASNYQGTDTQYF
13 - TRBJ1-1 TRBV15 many TGTGCCACCAGCAGAGAGTGGAACACTGAAGCTTTCTTT CATSREWNTEAFF
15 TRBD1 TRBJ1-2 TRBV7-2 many TGTGCCAGCAGCTCCCCTCGGACAGGGGAGTATGGCTACACCTTC CASSSPRTGEYGYTF
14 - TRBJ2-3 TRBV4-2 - TGTGCCAGCAGCCAAGCTAGCGAGGAAGATACGCAGTATTTT CASSQASEEDTQYF
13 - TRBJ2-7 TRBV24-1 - TGTGCCACCAGTGGGGACGGTTCCTACGAGCAGTACTTC CATSGDGSYEQYF
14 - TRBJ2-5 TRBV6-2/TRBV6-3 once TGTGCCAGCAGACACAGCGGCAGAGGAGAGACCCAGTACTTC CASRHSGRGETQYF
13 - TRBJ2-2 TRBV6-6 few TGTGCCAGCAGTTGGAGTGACACCGGGGAGCTGTTTTTT CASSWSDTGELFF
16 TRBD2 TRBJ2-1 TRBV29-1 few TGCAGCGTTGAATCCCGCCTAGCGGGAGAGATAGGTGAGCAGTTCTTC CSVESRLAGEIGEQFF
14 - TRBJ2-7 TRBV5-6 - TGTGCCAGCAGCTTGGACAGGGCTACCTACGAGCAGTACTTC CASSLDRATYEQYF
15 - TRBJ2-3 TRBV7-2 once TGTGCCAGCAGCTCTCAGGGGGGGCGGACAGATACGCAGTATTTT CASSSQGGRTDTQYF